This T cell receptor beta chain was obtained from a study of blood T cell repertoires in COVID-19. Study details: Whether acute or convalescent, the COVID-19 samples came from the United States, Italy and Spain.

Trimming took 1 base from V and 2 from J; bases not matched to a gene: 7. CDR1 SGDLS and CDR2 YYNGEE come from the germline V gene. CDR3 length: 17 amino acids. Per the original data handling: From reference gene primer amplification, estimates of nucleated cell counts were derived. Produced via immunoSEQ multiplex PCR; TCRdb's table is partial and in-frame only. The V and J calls and clone size are taken from that table; D and trimming were inferred from the DNA. The data contain about 130,000 clones, about 89% of them seen just once; the ten biggest clones take up over 3.5%. The rearrangement joins TRBV9 to TRBJ2-3; 10 bases are shared with TRBD2. The sequenced sample consisted of peripheral blood. The receptor comes from a woman aged 55-69 years with acute or convalescent COVID-19. In DNA, the CDR3 is TGTGCCAGCAGCGTACGGCTAGCGGGAGACCTCACAGATACGCAGTATTTT. This gives the protein CASSVRLAGDLTDTQYF.